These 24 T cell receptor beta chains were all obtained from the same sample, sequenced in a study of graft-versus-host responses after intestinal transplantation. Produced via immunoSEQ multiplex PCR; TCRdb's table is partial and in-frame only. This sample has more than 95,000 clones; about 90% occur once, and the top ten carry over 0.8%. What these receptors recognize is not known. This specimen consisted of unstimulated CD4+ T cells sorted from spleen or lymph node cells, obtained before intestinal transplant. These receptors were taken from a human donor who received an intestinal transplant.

CDR3 DNA sequence: TGCGCCAGCGCGGCGGGCGGGGGCTTAATTGGGGAGACCCAGTACTTC. Its protein product is CASAAGGGLIGETQYF. The chain employs TRBV5-1 and TRBJ2-5; possible D gene TRBD2, 7 bases. The CDR3 extends over 16 amino acids. Trimming shortened V by 7 bases and J by 5 bases, and 24 bases separated the two germline ends. CDR1 is SGHRS and CDR2 is YFSETQ in the germline V gene.

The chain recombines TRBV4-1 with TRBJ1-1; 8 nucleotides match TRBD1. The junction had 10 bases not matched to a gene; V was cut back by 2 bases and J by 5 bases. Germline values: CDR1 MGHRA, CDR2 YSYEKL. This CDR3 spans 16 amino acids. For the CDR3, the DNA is TGCGCCAGCAGCCAAAAGGACAGGGAGGTTGGAACTGAAGCTTTCTTT. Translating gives CASSQKDREVGTEAFF.

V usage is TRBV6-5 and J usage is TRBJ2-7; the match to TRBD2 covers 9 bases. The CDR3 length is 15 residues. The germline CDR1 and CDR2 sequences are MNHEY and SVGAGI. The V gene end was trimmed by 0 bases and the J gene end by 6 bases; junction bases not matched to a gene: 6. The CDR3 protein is CASSYSVAGDREQYF. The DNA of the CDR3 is TGTGCCAGCAGTTACTCGGTAGCGGGAGACCGCGAGCAGTACTTC.

This CDR3 reads CASSTGGSTSYEQYF. Here the CDR3 DNA reads TGTGCCAGCAGTACAGGGGGCTCCACAAGCTACGAGCAGTACTTC. V is TRBV11-3 and J is TRBJ2-7; 9 nucleotides agree with TRBD1. J lost 3 bases, V lost 6 bases, and 9 bases had no gene match. This CDR3 is built from 15 residues. Germline loops: CDR1 SGHNT, CDR2 YENEEA.

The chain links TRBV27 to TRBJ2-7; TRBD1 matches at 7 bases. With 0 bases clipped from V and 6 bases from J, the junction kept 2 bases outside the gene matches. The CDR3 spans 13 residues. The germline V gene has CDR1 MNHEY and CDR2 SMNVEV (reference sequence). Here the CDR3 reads CASSLSRDSEQYF. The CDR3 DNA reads TGTGCCAGCAGTTTATCCAGGGACAGCGAGCAGTACTTC.

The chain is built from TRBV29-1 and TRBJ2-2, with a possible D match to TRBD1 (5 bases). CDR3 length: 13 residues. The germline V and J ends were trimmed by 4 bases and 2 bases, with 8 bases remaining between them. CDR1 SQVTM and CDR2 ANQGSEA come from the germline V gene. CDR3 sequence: CSVGTLNTGELFF. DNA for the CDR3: TGCAGCGTTGGGACACTTAACACCGGGGAGCTGTTTTTT.

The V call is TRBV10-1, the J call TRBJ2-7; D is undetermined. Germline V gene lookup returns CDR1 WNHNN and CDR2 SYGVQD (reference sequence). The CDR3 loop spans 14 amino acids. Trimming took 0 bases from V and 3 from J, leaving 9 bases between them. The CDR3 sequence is CASSESGRNYEQYF. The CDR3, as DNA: TGCGCCAGCAGTGAGTCGGGCAGAAACTACGAGCAGTACTTC.

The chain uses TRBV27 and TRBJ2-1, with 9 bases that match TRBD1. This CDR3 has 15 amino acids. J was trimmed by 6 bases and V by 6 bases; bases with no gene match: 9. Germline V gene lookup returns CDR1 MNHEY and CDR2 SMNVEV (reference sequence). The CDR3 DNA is TGTGCCAGCAGCAGTAACAGGGGGCGAACCAATGAGCAGTTCTTC. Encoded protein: CASSSNRGRTNEQFF.

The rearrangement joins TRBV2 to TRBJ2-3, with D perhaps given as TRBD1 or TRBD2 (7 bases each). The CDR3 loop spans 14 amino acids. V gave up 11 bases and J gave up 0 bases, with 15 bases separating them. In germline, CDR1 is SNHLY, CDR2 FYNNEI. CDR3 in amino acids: CAGGTAGSTDTQYF. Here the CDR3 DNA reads TGTGCCGGCGGGACAGCGGGAAGCACAGATACGCAGTATTTT.

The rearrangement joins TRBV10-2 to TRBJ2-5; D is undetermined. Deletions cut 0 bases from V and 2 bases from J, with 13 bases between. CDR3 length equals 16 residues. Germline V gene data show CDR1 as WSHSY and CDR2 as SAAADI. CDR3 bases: TGCGCCAGCAGTGAGTCGGGCAGGTTTATACAAGAGACCCAGTACTTC. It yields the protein CASSESGRFIQETQYF.

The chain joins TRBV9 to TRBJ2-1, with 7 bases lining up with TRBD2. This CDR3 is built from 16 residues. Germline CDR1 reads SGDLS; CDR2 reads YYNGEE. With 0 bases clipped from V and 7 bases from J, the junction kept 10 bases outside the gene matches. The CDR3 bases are TGTGCCAGCAGCGTAGTCGGGAGGCCTGATCGGAATGAGCAGTTCTTC. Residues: CASSVVGRPDRNEQFF.

CDR3 region: CATRRLAGGIRLRSEQFF. CDR3 DNA sequence: TGTGCCACCAGGAGACTAGCGGGGGGCATCCGGTTGAGGTCTGAGCAGTTCTTC. The rearrangement joins TRBV15 to TRBJ2-1; 13 nucleotides agree with TRBD2. Looked up from germline, CDR1 is LNHNV and CDR2 is YYDKDF (reference sequence). This CDR3 comprises 18 residues. The V and J ends lost 6 bases and 9 bases, in that order; junction bases with no gene match: 17.

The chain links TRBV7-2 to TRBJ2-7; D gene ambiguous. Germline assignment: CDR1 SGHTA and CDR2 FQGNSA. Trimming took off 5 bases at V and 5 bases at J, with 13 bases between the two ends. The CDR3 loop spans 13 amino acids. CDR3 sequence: CASSGPPIHEQYF. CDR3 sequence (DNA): TGTGCCAGCAGCGGACCCCCCATCCACGAGCAGTACTTC. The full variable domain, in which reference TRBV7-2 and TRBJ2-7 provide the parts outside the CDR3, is GAGVSQSPSNKVTEKGKDVELRCDPISGHTALYWYRQSLGQGLEFLIYFQGNSAPDKSGLPSDRFSAERTGGSVSTLTIQRTQQEDSAVYLCASSGPPIHEQYFGPGTRLTVT.

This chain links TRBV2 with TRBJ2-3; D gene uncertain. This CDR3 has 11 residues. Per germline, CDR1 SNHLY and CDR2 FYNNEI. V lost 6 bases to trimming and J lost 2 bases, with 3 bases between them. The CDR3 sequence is CASSFTDTQYF. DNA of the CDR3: TGTGCCAGCAGCTTCACAGATACGCAGTATTTT.

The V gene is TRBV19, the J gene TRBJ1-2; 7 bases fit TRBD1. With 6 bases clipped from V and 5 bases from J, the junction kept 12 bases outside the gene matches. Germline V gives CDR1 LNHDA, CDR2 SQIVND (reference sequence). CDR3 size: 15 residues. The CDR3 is CASRNDRDSWYGYTF. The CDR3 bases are TGTGCCAGTAGAAACGATAGGGACAGTTGGTATGGCTACACCTTC.

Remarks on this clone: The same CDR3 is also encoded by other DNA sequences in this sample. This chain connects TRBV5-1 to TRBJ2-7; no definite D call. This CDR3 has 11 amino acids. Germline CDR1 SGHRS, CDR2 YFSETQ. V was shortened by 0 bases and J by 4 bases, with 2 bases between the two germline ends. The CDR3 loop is CASSLGYEQYF. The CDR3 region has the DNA TGCGCCAGCAGCTTGGGGTACGAGCAGTACTTC. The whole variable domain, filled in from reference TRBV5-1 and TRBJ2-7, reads KAGVTQTPRYLIKTRGQQVTLSCSPISGHRSVSWYQQTPGQGLQFLFEYFSETQRNKGNFPGRFSGRQFSNSRSEMNVSTLELGDSALYLCASSLGYEQYFGPGTRLTVT.

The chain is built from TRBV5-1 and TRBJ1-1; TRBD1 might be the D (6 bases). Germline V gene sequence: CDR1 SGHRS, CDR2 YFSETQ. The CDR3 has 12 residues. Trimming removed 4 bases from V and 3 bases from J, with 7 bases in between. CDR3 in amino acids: CASSTGYTEAFF. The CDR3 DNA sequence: TGCGCCAGCAGCACAGGGTACACTGAAGCTTTCTTT.

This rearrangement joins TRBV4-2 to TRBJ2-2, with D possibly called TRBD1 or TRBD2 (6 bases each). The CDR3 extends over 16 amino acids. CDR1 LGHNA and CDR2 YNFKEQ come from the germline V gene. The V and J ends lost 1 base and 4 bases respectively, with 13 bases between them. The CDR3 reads CASSQARGGVTGELFF. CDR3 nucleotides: TGTGCCAGCAGCCAAGCCAGGGGCGGGGTCACCGGGGAGCTGTTTTTT.

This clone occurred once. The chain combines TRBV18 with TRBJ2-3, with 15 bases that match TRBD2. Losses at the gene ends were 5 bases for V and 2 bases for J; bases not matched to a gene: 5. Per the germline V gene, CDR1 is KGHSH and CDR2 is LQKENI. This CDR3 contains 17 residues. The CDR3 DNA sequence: TGTGCCAGCTCATCCGGACTAGCGGGGGGGACCACAGATACGCAGTATTTT. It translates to CASSSGLAGGTTDTQYF.

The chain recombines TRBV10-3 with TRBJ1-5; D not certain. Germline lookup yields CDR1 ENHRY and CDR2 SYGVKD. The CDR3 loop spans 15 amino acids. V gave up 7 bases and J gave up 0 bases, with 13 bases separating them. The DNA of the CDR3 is TGTGCCATCACCGACGGAATAGGTAGCAATCAGCCCCAGCATTTT. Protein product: CAITDGIGSNQPQHF.

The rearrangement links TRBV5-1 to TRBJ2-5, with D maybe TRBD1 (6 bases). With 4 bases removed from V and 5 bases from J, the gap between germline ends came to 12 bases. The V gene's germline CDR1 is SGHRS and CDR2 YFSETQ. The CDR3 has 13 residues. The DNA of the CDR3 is TGCGCCAGCAGCCCGGGCCAGGGGGAGACCCAGTACTTC. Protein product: CASSPGQGETQYF.

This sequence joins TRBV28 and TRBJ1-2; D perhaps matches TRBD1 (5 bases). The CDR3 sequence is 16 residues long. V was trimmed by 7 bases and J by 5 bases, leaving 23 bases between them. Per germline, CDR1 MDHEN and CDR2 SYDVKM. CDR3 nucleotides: TGTGCCAGCATCCCGGGAGGGGTCGTCGATAGGTATGGCTACACCTTC. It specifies CASIPGGVVDRYGYTF.

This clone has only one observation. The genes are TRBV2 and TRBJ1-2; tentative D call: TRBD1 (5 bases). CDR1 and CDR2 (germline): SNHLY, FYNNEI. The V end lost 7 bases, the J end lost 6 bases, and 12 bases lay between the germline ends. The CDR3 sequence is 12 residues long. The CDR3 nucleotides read TGTGCCAGCAAACAGTTGGGGGATGGCTACACCTTC. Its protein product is CASKQLGDGYTF.

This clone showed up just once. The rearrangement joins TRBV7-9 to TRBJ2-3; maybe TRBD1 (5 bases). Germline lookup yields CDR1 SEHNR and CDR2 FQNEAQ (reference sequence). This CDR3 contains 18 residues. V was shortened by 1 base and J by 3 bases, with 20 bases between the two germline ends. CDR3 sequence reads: CASSLGGRAGRGTDTQYF. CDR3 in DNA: TGTGCCAGCAGCTTAGGCGGTCGGGCAGGGCGAGGAACAGATACGCAGTATTTT.